This T cell receptor beta chain was sequenced for a study of T cell responses to AZD1222 COVID-19 vaccine. The CDR3 is 14 amino acids. Trimming stripped 0 bases from V and 4 bases from J, with 7 bases between. Germline assignment: CDR1 SGHAT and CDR2 FQNNGV. Libraries were prepared by immunoSEQ multiplex PCR; TCRdb keeps only in-frame clonotypes and omits some of them. Altogether around 78,000 clones are present, under 95% being singletons, with the ten largest covering 4.5%. The TCR was taken from an adult in good health. J is TRBJ1-3 and V is TRBV11-2, with D unresolved. The sequencing here drew on peripheral blood, taken on day 0 of MenACWY control vaccination. CDR3 protein: CASSLDPAGNTIYF. In nucleotides, the CDR3 is TGTGCCAGCAGCTTAGATCCTGCGGGAAACACCATATATTTT.